What follows is one T cell receptor beta chain and its context. No antigen is known for it. The data stem from a study of cytomegalovirus exposure and HLA in healthy donors. Study-level points and caveats: A later analysis, which compared TCR beta chains of equal frequency, found the HLA-associated ones more clonally expanded.

The germline V and J ends were trimmed by 7 bases and 0 bases, with 13 bases remaining between them. CDR3 length: 15 residues. Germline V gene data show CDR1 as LGHNA and CDR2 as YSLEER. This PCR relied on a set of 60 Vbeta primers and 13 Jbeta primers. Method: immunoSEQ multiplex PCR; TCRdb's copy keeps in-frame clones and lacks some. This sample yields fewer than 250,000 clones, of which 60% to 80% are seen a single time; more than 1.5% belongs to the top ten. This clonotype was sampled from a young man in good health and CMV-seronegative. Source material: PBMCs. V and J are TRBV4-3 and TRBJ2-1, with TRBD2 as a possible D gene (5 bases). The CDR3 reads CASTTRVNSYNEQFF. The DNA for the CDR3 is TGCGCCAGCACCACTAGGGTAAACTCCTACAATGAGCAGTTCTTC.